Below, 9 T cell receptor beta chains from the same sample are listed, as sequenced in a study of metastatic and nonmetastatic thyroid tumors. TCRdb re-called clones from the PCR reads using MiXCR. This sample yields 33,000 or so clones, of which approximately 7.4% are seen a single time; roughly two fifths belongs to the top ten. Prior to thyroid surgery, none of the patients had received any treatment. The sample consisted of blood. These receptors all come from a female donor with papillary thyroid cancer or a benign thyroid nodule (not recorded which). Some clones in this sample may be carry-over from other donors' samples.

This clone was counted at least ten times. The rearrangement uses TRBV4-1 and TRBJ2-7, with unresolved D. Trimming stripped 3 bases from V and 2 bases from J, with 17 bases between. Germline CDR1 reads MGHRA; CDR2 reads YSYEKL. This CDR3 spans 16 amino acids. CDR3 in DNA: TGCGCCAGCAGCCAGAGAATTGGAACGGATCCCTACGAGCAGTACTTC. Protein: CASSQRIGTDPYEQYF.

This clone was counted at least ten times. This chain connects TRBV28 to TRBJ2-1; 7 bases are a match to TRBD2. The CDR3 runs to 16 residues. Germline V CDR1 and CDR2: MDHEN, SYDVKM. V was pared by 6 bases and J by 3 bases, with 11 bases of the junction left unmatched. CDR3 protein: CASRSTLATNYNEQFF. CDR3 nucleotide sequence: TGTGCCAGCAGGTCTACACTAGCGACCAACTACAATGAGCAGTTCTTC.

This clone has a count of ten or more. The V and J genes are TRBV12-3 or TRBV12-4 and TRBJ1-3; D unresolved. The CDR3 sequence is 16 residues long. Deletions cut 6 bases from V and 4 bases from J, with 19 bases between. CDR3 loop: CASRTTARRTGNTIYF. DNA of the CDR3: TGTGCCAGCAGGACCACAGCGCGAAGGACCGGAAACACCATATATTTT.

The table lists this clone with many counts. The chain links TRBV4-3 to TRBJ2-7, with 7 nucleotides matching TRBD1. CDR3 size: 16 residues. Losses at the gene ends were 0 bases for V and 4 bases for J; bases not matched to a gene: 9. Germline CDR1 LGHNA, CDR2 YSLEER. DNA for the CDR3: TGCGCCAGCAGCCAAGATAGGGGGACAGCCTTTTACGAGCAGTACTTC. Protein product: CASSQDRGTAFYEQYF.

This clone was seen many times. CDR3: CASSTGTGSHEQYF. The CDR3 DNA is TGTGCCAGTAGTACGGGGACGGGTAGTCACGAGCAGTACTTC. The chain recombines TRBV19 with TRBJ2-7; D tentatively reads TRBD1 or TRBD2 (5 bases each). V lost 4 bases, J lost 5 bases, and 15 bases lay in between. Per germline, CDR1 LNHDA and CDR2 SQIVND (reference sequence). This CDR3 contains 14 residues.

This clone was recorded a few times. The V gene is TRBV5-6, the J gene TRBJ2-7; TRBD1 matches at 7 bases. V lost 6 bases to trimming and J lost 9 bases; unmatched junction nucleotides: 15. Germline CDR1 and CDR2: SGHDT and YYEEEE. There are 14 residues in the CDR3. The CDR3 loop is CASTETGYRFAQYF. CDR3 DNA sequence: TGTGCCAGCACCGAGACAGGGTACCGATTCGCGCAGTACTTC.

This clone was recorded many times. V usage is TRBV28 and J usage is TRBJ2-7, with 9 bases fitting TRBD1. The germline V gene encodes CDR1 MDHEN and CDR2 SYDVKM. CDR3 size: 14 residues. The V segment lost 6 bases and the J segment 0 bases; nucleotides outside the gene matches: 3. CDR3 in amino acids: CASSWTGVSYEQYF. The CDR3 DNA follows: TGTGCCAGCAGCTGGACAGGGGTCTCCTACGAGCAGTACTTC.

This clone was picked up many times. J is TRBJ1-1 and V is TRBV6-5; possibly TRBD1 for D (5 bases). The V gene's germline CDR1 is MNHEY and CDR2 SVGAGI. This CDR3 spans 13 amino acids. V was pared by 2 bases and J by 5 bases, with 9 bases between. CDR3 coding DNA: TGTGCCAGCAGTTACACGCGGGGGACTGAAGCTTTCTTT. Amino acid sequence: CASSYTRGTEAFF.

The table lists this clone with many counts. The chain uses TRBV5-1 and TRBJ2-5; D might be TRBD1 (5 bases). The CDR3 is 17 amino acids. The germline CDR1 and CDR2 sequences are SGHRS and YFSETQ. With 0 bases removed from V and 0 bases from J, the gap between germline ends came to 15 bases. The CDR3 sequence is CASSLAVATVYQETQYF. CDR3 coding DNA: TGCGCCAGCAGCTTGGCCGTTGCGACAGTGTACCAAGAGACCCAGTACTTC.